A selection of T cell receptor beta chains follows, all from one sample in a study of CD4+ T cells in melanoma. TCRdb's table, derived via immunoSEQ multiplex PCR, lists solely in-frame clones and lacks some. This table has about 5,000 clones, approximately 61% appearing once. Sequenced: cells from a culture (not recorded whether cultured in vitro). These receptor sequences come from a human donor with melanoma. Each CDR3 is given with its conserved first and last residue. The D gene is left open where the match is weak. Clone size is given for some rows only: seen once, a few or many times, or a class if the clone is expanded.

v_call	clone_size	j_call	d_call	cdr3_nt	cdr3_aa
TRBV12-3/TRBV12-4	.	TRBJ1-5	.	TGTGCCAGCAGCAGTACTTATCAGCCCCAGCATTTT	CASSSTYQPQHF
TRBV7-9	hyperexpanded	TRBJ1-2	TRBD1	TGTGCCAGCAGCTTGGGGACAGGGAGTGGCTACACCTTC	CASSLGTGSGYTF
TRBV15	.	TRBJ1-2	.	TGTGCCACCAGCAGAGATACGGCTGGGGGAGGCTACACCTTC	CATSRDTAGGGYTF
TRBV4-1	medium-sized	TRBJ1-2	.	TGCGCCAGCAGCCTGATACAGGATAACTATGGCTACACCTTC	CASSLIQDNYGYTF
TRBV14	.	TRBJ1-1	TRBD1	TGTGCCAGCAGCCAAGTTTACAGGACAGGGGTTACTGAAGCTTTCTTT	CASSQVYRTGVTEAFF
TRBV28	once	TRBJ1-6	.	TGTGCCAGCAGTTCTGATGGACGCTATTATTCACCCCTCCACTTT	CASSSDGRYYSPLHF
TRBV5-1	.	TRBJ2-3	TRBD1	TGCGCCAGCAGCTATGGACAGGGTGGCGATACGCAGTATTTT	CASSYGQGGDTQYF
TRBV7-2	few	TRBJ1-1	.	TGTGCCAGCAGCTTTACAACGAACACTGAAGCTTTCTTT	CASSFTTNTEAFF
TRBV19	.	TRBJ2-6	TRBD1	TGTGCCAGTTTACCCAGGGGGCGCGGGTCTGGGGCCAACGTCCTGACTTTC	CASLPRGRGSGANVLTF
TRBV19	.	TRBJ2-7	.	TGTGCCAGTAGCCTCGGGGGTACCTACGAGCAGTACTTC	CASSLGGTYEQYF
TRBV10-3	.	TRBJ2-3	.	TGTGCCATCGGGAGCGACAAGAGGTTTGGAGATACGCAGTATTTT	CAIGSDKRFGDTQYF
TRBV7-9	few	TRBJ2-5	.	TGTGCCAGCAGCTTAGTTGGACAGCCTCAAGAGACCCAGTACTTC	CASSLVGQPQETQYF
TRBV7-3	.	TRBJ2-7	TRBD2	TGTGCCAGCAGCTTAACGGGGGGGGCCTACGAGCAGTACTTC	CASSLTGGAYEQYF
TRBV15	.	TRBJ2-1	TRBD2	TGTGCCACCAGCAGAGATAGGGCGGGGGGGTACAATGAGCAGTTCTTC	CATSRDRAGGYNEQFF
TRBV4-3	.	TRBJ1-1	TRBD1	TGCGCCAGCAGCCTGGGAAGGGGGCGCTTCGAAGGGGCTGAAGCTTTCTTT	CASSLGRGRFEGAEAFF
TRBV5-1	.	TRBJ2-7	.	TGCGCCAGCAGCTTTCGGGCAGGGGTTTACTACGAGCAGTACTTC	CASSFRAGVYYEQYF
TRBV15	.	TRBJ1-6	TRBD1	TGTGCCACCAGCAGAGACCGGACAGGGGGCAGGTCACCCCTCCACTTT	CATSRDRTGGRSPLHF
TRBV14	medium-sized	TRBJ1-2	.	TGTGCCAGCAGCCAAGCCGACAGTTTATTGCGTGGCTACACCTTC	CASSQADSLLRGYTF
TRBV4-1	.	TRBJ1-5	.	TGCGCCAGCAGCCAAGATCCCTATCAGCCCCAGCATTTT	CASSQDPYQPQHF
TRBV7-8	medium-sized	TRBJ2-5	.	TGTGCCAGCAGCTTAGTGCTGGGGAACAAAGAGACCCAGTACTTC	CASSLVLGNKETQYF
TRBV19	medium-sized	TRBJ1-3	.	TGTGCCAGTAGTATCGCAGGGCACTCTGGAAACACCATATATTTT	CASSIAGHSGNTIYF
TRBV5-5	few	TRBJ1-2	TRBD1	TGTGCCAGCAGCTTGGCCCAAGGACAGGGGTTTGAGAAGTATGGCTACACCTTC	CASSLAQGQGFEKYGYTF
TRBV30	.	TRBJ2-1	TRBD1	TGTGCCTGGAGTGTAGTATATGTGACAGGGACAAATGAGCAGTTCTTC	CAWSVVYVTGTNEQFF
TRBV6-5	few	TRBJ2-4	.	TGTGCCAGCAGTTACTCGGGGCGAGGAAACATTCAGTACTTC	CASSYSGRGNIQYF
TRBV5-1	once	TRBJ1-2	.	TGCGCCAGCAGCTTGGACATCCGGGACTCCGGGGTTTACACCTTC	CASSLDIRDSGVYTF
TRBV7-9	.	TRBJ2-2	.	TGTGCCAGCAGCTTACGGGCAGCGAACACCGGGGAGCTGTTTTTT	CASSLRAANTGELFF
TRBV10-3	.	TRBJ2-3	TRBD2	TGTGCCATCAGCCTGGGAGGGTCTACAGATACGCAGTATTTT	CAISLGGSTDTQYF
TRBV5-4	.	TRBJ2-1	.	TGTGCCAGCAGCTGGGGCTCCCCCGATTACAATGAGCAGTTCTTC	CASSWGSPDYNEQFF
TRBV29-1	medium-sized	TRBJ2-1	TRBD1	TGCAGCGTCGAACCCTGGGACAGAAAGACCTACAATGAGCAGTTCTTC	CSVEPWDRKTYNEQFF
TRBV7-9	.	TRBJ1-1	.	TGTGCCAGCAGCTTATCCCCGGTTGGATACAACGAAGCTTTCTTT	CASSLSPVGYNEAFF
TRBV5-6	.	TRBJ1-1	.	TGTGCCAGCAGCTTCCAGGGCAACACTGAAGCTTTCTTT	CASSFQGNTEAFF
TRBV5-4	few	TRBJ2-3	.	TGTGCCAGCAGCCAGGGACCGCATAACACAGATACGCAGTATTTT	CASSQGPHNTDTQYF
TRBV6-5	.	TRBJ2-3	.	TGTGCCAGCAGTTACTCGATGCCCAGAACAGATACGCAGTATTTT	CASSYSMPRTDTQYF
TRBV28	.	TRBJ2-3	.	TGTGCCAGCAGTCCGGGGACTGAGACAGATACGCAGTATTTT	CASSPGTETDTQYF
TRBV5-4	.	TRBJ2-1	TRBD2	TGTGCCAGCAGCTTCGTAGCGGGGGCCCACAATGAGCAGTTCTTC	CASSFVAGAHNEQFF
TRBV29-1	.	TRBJ2-7	TRBD2	TGCAGCGTCGGGACTAACTACGAGCAGTACTTC	CSVGTNYEQYF
TRBV5-6	few	TRBJ2-3	.	TGTGCCAGCAGCTTGATGGAATTCCGCACAGATACGCAGTATTTT	CASSLMEFRTDTQYF
TRBV7-2	.	TRBJ2-1	TRBD2	TGTGCCAGCAGCCAGAGAGCGGGGGACTACAATGAGCAGTTCTTC	CASSQRAGDYNEQFF
TRBV5-6	medium-sized	TRBJ1-3	.	TGTGCCAGCAGCTTGGATCTGGGTCCAGGGGGAAACACCATATATTTT	CASSLDLGPGGNTIYF
TRBV27	.	TRBJ2-1	.	TGTGCCAGCAGAGTATACAATGAGCAGTTCTTC	CASRVYNEQFF
TRBV27	once	TRBJ2-7	.	TGTGCCAGCAGTTTCCAGGGGCGCGGCGAGCAGTACTTC	CASSFQGRGEQYF
TRBV20-1	.	TRBJ2-7	TRBD1	TGCAGTGCTGGGGACAGAGGTGAGCAGTACTTC	CSAGDRGEQYF
TRBV6-5	medium-sized	TRBJ1-1	.	TGTGCCAGCAGTTACCGTCCGGCTGGGGTGACTGAAGCTTTCTTT	CASSYRPAGVTEAFF
TRBV4-2	few	TRBJ1-5	.	TGTGCCAGCAGCCAAGATCTCGGTGGCCAGCCCCAGCATTTT	CASSQDLGGQPQHF
TRBV6-5	medium-sized	TRBJ1-5	.	TGTGCCAGCGGTACTATTCAGCCCCAGCATTTT	CASGTIQPQHF
TRBV14	.	TRBJ2-3	TRBD1	TGTGCCAGCAGCACGAGGACAGGGGAATGGACAGATACGCAGTATTTT	CASSTRTGEWTDTQYF
TRBV9	.	TRBJ1-1	TRBD1	TGTGCCAGCAGCGCGGCCGGGACAGGGAACACTGAAGCTTTCTTT	CASSAAGTGNTEAFF
TRBV9	.	TRBJ1-4	TRBD1	TGTGCCAGCAGCGGACAAGGGACAGGGGAAAAACTGTTTTTT	CASSGQGTGEKLFF
TRBV7-2	.	TRBJ2-1	.	TGTGCCAGCAGCTTAAACATCCGAAATGAGCAGTTCTTC	CASSLNIRNEQFF
TRBV14	medium-sized	TRBJ1-3	.	TGTGCCAGCAGCCAATTCGGCGTCCGCTCTGGAAACACCATATATTTT	CASSQFGVRSGNTIYF
TRBV27	.	TRBJ2-1	.	TGTGCCAGCAGTACGTACAATGAGCAGTTCTTC	CASSTYNEQFF
TRBV5-1	.	TRBJ1-4	.	TGCGCCAGCAGCCCTCTTTCCCCAGCAACTAATGAAAAACTGTTTTTT	CASSPLSPATNEKLFF
TRBV28	.	TRBJ1-1	TRBD1	TGTGCCAGCAGTTCTACAGGGGCGAACACTGAAGCTTTCTTT	CASSSTGANTEAFF
TRBV3-1/TRBV3-2	.	TRBJ2-7	.	TGTGCCAGCAGCCGATACGACAGGCTAGCCTACGAGCAGTACTTC	CASSRYDRLAYEQYF
TRBV7-9	.	TRBJ1-3	.	TGTGCCAGCAGCAGGGACTACAGCTCTGGAAACACCATATATTTT	CASSRDYSSGNTIYF